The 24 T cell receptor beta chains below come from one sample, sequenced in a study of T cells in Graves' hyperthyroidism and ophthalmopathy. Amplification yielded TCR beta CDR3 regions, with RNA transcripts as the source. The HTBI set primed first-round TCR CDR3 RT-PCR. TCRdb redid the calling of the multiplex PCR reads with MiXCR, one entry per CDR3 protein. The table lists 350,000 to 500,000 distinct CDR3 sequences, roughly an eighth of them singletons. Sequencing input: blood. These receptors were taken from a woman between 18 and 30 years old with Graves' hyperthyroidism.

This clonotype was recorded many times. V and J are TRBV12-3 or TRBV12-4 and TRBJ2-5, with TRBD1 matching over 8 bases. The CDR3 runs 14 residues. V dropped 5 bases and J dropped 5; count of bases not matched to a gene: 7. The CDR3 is CASSKSGGAETQYF. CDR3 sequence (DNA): TGTGCCAGCAGTAAATCAGGGGGCGCTGAGACCCAGTACTTC.

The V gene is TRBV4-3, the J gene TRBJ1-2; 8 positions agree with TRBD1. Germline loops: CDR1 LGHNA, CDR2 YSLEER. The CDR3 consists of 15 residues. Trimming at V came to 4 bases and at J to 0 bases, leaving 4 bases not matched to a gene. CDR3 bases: TGCGCCAGCAGCCCTGGGACAGGTGCTAACTATGGCTACACCTTC. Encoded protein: CASSPGTGANYGYTF.

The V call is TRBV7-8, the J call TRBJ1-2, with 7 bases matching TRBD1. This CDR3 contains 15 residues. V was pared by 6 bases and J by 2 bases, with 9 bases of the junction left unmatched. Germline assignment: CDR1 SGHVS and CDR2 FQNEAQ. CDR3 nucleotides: TGTGCCAGCAGAAAAAGTGGGACAGCGAACTATGGCTACACCTTC. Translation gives CASRKSGTANYGYTF.

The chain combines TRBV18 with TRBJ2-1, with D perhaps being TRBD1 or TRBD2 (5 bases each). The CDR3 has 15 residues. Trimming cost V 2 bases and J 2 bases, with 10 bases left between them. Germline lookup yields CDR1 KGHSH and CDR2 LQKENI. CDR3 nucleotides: TGTGCCAGCTCACCATCCGGGACCGCCTACAATGAGCAGTTCTTC. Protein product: CASSPSGTAYNEQFF.

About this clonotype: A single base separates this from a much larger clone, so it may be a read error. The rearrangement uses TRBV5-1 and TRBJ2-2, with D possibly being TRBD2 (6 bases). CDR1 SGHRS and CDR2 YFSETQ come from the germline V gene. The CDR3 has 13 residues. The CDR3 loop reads CASARESGGELSF. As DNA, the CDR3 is TGCGCCAGTGCAAGGGAGTCAGGCGGGGAGCTGTCTTTT.

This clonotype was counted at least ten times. DNA of the CDR3: TGCAGTGCCCCCCCGACGGCGAACACCGGGGAGCTGTTTTTT. Amino acids: CSAPPTANTGELFF. V is TRBV20-1 and J is TRBJ2-2; no definite D call. V was pared by 6 bases and J by 0 bases, with 11 bases between. Germline V gene lookup returns CDR1 DFQATT and CDR2 SNEGSKA (reference sequence). CDR3 length: 14 amino acids.

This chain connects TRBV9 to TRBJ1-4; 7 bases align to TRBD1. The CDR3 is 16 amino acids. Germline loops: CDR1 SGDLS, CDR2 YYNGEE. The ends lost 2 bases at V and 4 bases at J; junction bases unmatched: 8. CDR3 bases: TGTGCCAGCAGCGTCGGGGGTGGGACAGTTAATGAAAAACTGTTTTTT. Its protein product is CASSVGGGTVNEKLFF. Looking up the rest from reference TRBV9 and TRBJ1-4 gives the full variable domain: DSGVTQTPKHLITATGQRVTLRCSPRSGDLSVYWYQQSLDQGLQFLIQYYNGEERAKGNILERFSAQQFPDLHSELNLSSLELGDSALYFCASSVGGGTVNEKLFFGSGTQLSVL.

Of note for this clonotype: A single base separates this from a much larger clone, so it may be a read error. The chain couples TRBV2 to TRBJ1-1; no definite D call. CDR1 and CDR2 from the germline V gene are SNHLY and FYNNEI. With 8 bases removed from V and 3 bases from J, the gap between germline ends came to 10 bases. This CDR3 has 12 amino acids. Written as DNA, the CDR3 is TGTGCCAGCGGATTGGGGTACACTGAAGCTTTCTTT. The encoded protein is CASGLGYTEAFF.

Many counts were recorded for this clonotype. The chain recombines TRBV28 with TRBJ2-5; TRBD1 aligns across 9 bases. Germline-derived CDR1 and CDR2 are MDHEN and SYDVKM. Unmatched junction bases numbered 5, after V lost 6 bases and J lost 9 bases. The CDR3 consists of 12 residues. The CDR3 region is CASRGTGSPQYF. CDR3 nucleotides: TGTGCCAGCAGGGGGACAGGGTCTCCCCAGTACTTC.

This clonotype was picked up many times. The CDR3 reads CASSLTSGIREAFF. The CDR3 coding sequence is TGTGCCAGCAGTTTAACATCAGGGATTCGTGAAGCTTTCTTT. This rearrangement joins TRBV12-3 or TRBV12-4 to TRBJ1-1; tentative D call: TRBD1 (5 bases). V gave up 2 bases and J gave up 7 bases, with 14 bases separating them. This CDR3 is built from 14 residues.

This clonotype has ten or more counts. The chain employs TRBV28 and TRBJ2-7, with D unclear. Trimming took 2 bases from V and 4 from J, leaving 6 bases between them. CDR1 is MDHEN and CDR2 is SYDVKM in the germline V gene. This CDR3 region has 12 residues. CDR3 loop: CASSLPPYEQYF. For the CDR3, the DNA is TGTGCCAGCAGTTTACCTCCTTACGAGCAGTACTTC.

CDR3 nucleotides: TGTGCCAGCAGTCCTTTATTCCAAGCAGGACCCTCTGGGGCCAACGTCCTGACTTTC. This encodes CASSPLFQAGPSGANVLTF. This chain links TRBV7-9 with TRBJ2-6, with D uncertain. Germline CDR1 is SEHNR and CDR2 is FQNEAQ (reference sequence). Deletions cut 6 bases from V and 0 bases from J, with 21 bases between. The CDR3 covers 19 residues.

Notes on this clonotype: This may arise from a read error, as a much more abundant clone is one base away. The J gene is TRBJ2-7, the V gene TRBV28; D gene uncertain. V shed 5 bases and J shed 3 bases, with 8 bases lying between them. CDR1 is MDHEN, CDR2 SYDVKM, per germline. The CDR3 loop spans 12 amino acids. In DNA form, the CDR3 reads TGTGCCAGCAGTCTTTCCCACTACGAGCAGTACTTC. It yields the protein CASSLSHYEQYF.

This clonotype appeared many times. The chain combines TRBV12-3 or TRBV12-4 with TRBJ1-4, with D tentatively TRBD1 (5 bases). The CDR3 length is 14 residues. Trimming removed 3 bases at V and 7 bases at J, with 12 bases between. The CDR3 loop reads CASSFGGGREKLFF. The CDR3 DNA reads TGTGCCAGCAGTTTCGGGGGTGGGCGTGAAAAACTGTTTTTT.

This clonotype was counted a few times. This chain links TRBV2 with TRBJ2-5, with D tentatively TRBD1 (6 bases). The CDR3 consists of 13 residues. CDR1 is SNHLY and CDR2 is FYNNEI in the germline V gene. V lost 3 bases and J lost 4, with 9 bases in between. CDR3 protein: CASSEAGAETQYF. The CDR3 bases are TGTGCCAGCAGTGAGGCAGGGGCAGAGACCCAGTACTTC.

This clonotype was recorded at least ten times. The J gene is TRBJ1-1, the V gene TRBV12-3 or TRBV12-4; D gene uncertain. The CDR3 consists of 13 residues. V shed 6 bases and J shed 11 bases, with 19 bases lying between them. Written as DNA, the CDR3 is TGTGCCAGCAGGGCTAAACCCCCCATGAAGGCTTTCTTT. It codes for CASRAKPPMKAFF.

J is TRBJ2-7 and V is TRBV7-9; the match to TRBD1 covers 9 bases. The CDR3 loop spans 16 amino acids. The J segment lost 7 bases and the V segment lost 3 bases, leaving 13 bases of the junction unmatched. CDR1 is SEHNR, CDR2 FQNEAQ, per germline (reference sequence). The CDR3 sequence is CASSLASSGTGREQYF. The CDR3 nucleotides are TGTGCCAGCAGCTTGGCCTCCTCCGGGACAGGGAGAGAGCAGTACTTC.

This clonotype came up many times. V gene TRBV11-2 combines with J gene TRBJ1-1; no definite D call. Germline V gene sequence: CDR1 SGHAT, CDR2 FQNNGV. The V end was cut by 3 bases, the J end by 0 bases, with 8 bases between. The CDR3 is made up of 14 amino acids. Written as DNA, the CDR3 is TGTGCCAGCAGCTTCTCGGATATGAACACTGAAGCTTTCTTT. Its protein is CASSFSDMNTEAFF.

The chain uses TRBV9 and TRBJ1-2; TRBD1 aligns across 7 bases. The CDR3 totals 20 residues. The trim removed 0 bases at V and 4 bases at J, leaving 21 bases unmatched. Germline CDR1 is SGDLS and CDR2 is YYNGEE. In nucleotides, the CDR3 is TGTGCCAGCAGCGTAGCTTCCGGGGGACAGCCATCCACCACCTTCTATGGCTACACCTTC. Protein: CASSVASGGQPSTTFYGYTF.

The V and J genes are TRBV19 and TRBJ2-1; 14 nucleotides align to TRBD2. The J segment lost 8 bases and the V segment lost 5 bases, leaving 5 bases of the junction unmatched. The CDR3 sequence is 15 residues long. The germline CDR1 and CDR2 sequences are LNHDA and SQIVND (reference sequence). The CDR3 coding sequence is TGTGCCAGTAGTTTGACTAGCGGGAGGGCCCATGAGCAGTTCTTC. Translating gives CASSLTSGRAHEQFF.

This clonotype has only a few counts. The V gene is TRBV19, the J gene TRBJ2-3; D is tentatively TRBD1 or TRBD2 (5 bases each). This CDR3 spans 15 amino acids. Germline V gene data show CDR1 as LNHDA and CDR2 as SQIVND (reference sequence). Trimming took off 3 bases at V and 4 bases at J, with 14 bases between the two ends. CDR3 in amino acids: CASSMWGLRADTQYF. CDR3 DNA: TGTGCCAGTAGTATGTGGGGGTTGCGGGCAGATACGCAGTATTTT.

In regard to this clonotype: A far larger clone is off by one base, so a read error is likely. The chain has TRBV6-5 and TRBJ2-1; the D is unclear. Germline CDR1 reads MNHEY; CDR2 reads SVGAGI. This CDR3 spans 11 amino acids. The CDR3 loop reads CACSFNNEQFF. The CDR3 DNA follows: TGTGCCTGCAGTTTTAACAATGAGCAGTTCTTC.

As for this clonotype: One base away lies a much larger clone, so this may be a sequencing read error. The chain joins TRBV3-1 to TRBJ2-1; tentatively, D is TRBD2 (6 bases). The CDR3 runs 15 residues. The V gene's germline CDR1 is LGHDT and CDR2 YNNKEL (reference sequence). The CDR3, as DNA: TGTGCCAGTTCTCGGGGGAGATACTCCTACAAGGAGCAGTTCTTC. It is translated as CASSRGRYSYKEQFF.

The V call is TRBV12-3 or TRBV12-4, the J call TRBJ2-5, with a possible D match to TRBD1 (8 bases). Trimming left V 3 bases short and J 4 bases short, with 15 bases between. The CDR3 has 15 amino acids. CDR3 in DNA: TGTGCCAGCAGTTTGAACAGGGGGGGACCAGAGACCCAGTACTTC. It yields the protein CASSLNRGGPETQYF.